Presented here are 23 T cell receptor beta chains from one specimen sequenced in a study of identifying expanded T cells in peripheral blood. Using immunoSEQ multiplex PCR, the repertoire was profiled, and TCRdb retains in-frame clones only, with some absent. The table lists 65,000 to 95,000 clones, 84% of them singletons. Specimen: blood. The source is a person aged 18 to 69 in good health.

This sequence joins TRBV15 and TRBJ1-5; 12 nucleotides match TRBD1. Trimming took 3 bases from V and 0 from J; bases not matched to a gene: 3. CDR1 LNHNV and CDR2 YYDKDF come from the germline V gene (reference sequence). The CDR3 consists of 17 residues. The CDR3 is CATSRGQGANSNQPQHF. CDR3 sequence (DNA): TGTGCCACCAGCAGGGGACAGGGGGCTAATAGCAATCAGCCCCAGCATTTT. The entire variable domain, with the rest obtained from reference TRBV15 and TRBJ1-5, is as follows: DAMVIQNPRYQVTQFGKPVTLSCSQTLNHNVMYWYQQKSSQAPKLLFHYYDKDFNNEADTPDNFQSRRPNTSFCFLDIRSPGLGDTAMYLCATSRGQGANSNQPQHFGDGTRLSIL.

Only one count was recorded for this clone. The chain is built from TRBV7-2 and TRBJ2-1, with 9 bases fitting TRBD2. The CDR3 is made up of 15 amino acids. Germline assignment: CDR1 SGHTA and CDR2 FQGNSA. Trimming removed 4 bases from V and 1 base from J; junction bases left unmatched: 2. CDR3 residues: CASSSSGASYNEQFF. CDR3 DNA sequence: TGTGCCAGCAGCTCTAGCGGGGCTTCCTACAATGAGCAGTTCTTC.

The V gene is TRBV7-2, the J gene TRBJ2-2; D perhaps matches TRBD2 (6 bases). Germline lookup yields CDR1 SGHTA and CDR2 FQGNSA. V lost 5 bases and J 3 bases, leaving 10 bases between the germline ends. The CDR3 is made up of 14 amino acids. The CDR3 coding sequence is TGTGCCAGCAGCCTCGGGGGATACACCGGGGAGCTGTTTTTT. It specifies CASSLGGYTGELFF.

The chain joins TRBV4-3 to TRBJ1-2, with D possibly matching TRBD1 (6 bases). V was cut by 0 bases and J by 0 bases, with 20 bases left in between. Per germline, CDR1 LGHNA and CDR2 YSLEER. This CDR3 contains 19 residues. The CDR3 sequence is CASSQDSGGLLNPNYGYTF. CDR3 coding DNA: TGCGCCAGCAGCCAAGATTCCGGGGGGCTTCTAAACCCTAACTATGGCTACACCTTC.

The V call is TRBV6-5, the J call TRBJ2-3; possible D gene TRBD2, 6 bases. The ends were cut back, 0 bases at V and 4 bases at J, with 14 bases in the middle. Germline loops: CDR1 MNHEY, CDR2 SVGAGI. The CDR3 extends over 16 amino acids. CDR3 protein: CASSYSTSFTPDTQYF. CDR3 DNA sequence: TGTGCCAGCAGTTACTCGACTAGTTTTACCCCAGATACGCAGTATTTT.

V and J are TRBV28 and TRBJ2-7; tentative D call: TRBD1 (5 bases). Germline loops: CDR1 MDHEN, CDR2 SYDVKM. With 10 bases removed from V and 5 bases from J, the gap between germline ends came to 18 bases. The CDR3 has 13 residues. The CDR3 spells CATLQAARDEQYF. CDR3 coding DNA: TGTGCCACACTACAGGCAGCCAGGGACGAGCAGTACTTC. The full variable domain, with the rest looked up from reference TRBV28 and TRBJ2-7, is DVKVTQSSRYLVKRTGEKVFLECVQDMDHENMFWYRQDPGLGLRLIYFSYDVKMKEKGDIPEGYSVSREKKERFSLILESASTNQTSMYLCATLQAARDEQYFGPGTRLTVT.

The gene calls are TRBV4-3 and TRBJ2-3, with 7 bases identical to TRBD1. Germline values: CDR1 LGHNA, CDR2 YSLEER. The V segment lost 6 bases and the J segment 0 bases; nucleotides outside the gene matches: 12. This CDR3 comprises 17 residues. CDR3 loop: CASSPGQDFPSTDTQYF. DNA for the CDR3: TGCGCCAGCAGTCCCGGACAGGACTTTCCTAGCACAGATACGCAGTATTTT.

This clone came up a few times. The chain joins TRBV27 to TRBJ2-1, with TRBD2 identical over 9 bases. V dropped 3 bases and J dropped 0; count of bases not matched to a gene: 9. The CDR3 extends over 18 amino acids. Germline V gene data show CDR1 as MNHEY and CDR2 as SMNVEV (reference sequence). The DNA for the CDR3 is TGTGCCAGCAGTTTGCGACTAGCGGAGGGGTACTCCTACAATGAGCAGTTCTTC. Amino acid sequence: CASSLRLAEGYSYNEQFF.

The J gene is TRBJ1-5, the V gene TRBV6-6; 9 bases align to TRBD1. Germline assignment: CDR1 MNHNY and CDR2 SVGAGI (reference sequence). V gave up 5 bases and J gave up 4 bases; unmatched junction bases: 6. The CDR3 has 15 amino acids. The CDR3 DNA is TGTGCCAGCAGTATGGGACAGGGTAGTAATCAGCCCCAGCATTTT. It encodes CASSMGQGSNQPQHF.

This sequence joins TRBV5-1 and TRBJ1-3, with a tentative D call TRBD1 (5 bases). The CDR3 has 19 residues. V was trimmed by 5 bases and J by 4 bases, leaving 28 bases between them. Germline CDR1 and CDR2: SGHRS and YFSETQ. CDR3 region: CASRNDPGSLEGDGNTIYF. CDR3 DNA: TGCGCCAGCAGGAATGACCCGGGCTCGCTGGAAGGGGACGGAAACACCATATATTTT.

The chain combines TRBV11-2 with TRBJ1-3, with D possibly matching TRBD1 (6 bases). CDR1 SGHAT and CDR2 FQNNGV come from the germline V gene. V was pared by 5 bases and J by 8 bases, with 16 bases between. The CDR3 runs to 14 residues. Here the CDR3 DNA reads TGTGCCAGCAGCATGGGGGCCCGTGGGGACACCATATATTTT. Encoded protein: CASSMGARGDTIYF.

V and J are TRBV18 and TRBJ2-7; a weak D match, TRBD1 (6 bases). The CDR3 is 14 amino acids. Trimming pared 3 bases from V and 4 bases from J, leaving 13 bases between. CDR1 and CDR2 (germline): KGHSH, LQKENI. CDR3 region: CASSPSGHLYEQYF. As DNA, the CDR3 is TGTGCCAGCTCACCTTCGGGACACCTTTACGAGCAGTACTTC.

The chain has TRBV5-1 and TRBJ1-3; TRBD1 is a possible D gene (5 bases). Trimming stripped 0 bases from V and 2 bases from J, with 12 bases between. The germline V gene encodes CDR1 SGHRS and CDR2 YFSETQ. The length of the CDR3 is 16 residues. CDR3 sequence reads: CASSLVGPQPGNTIYF. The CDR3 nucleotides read TGCGCCAGCAGCTTGGTGGGACCCCAGCCTGGAAACACCATATATTTT.

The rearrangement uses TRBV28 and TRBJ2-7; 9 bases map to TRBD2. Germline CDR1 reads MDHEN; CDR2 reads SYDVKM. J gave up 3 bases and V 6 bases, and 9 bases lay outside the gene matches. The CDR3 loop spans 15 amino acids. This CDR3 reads CASSSSSGAVYEQYF. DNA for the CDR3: TGTGCCAGCAGCTCCTCTAGCGGGGCAGTCTACGAGCAGTACTTC.

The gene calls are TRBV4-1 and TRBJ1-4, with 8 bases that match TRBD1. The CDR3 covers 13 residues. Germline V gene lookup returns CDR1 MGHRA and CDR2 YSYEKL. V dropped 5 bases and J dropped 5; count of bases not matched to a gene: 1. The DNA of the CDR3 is TGCGCCAGCAGCTGGACAGGGAATGAAAAACTGTTTTTT. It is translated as CASSWTGNEKLFF.

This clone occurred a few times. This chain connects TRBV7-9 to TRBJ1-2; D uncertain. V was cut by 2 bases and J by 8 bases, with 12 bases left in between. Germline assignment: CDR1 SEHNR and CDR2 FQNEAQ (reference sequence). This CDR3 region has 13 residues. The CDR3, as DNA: TGTGCCAGCAGCTTACCCCAAACAAACGGCTACACCTTC. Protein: CASSLPQTNGYTF.

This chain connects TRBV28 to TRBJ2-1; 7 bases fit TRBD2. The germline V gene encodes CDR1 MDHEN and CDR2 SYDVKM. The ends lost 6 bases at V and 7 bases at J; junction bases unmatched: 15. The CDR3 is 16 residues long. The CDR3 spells CASRVPGLLPMNEQFF. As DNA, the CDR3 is TGTGCCAGCAGGGTACCGGGACTACTACCAATGAATGAGCAGTTCTTC.

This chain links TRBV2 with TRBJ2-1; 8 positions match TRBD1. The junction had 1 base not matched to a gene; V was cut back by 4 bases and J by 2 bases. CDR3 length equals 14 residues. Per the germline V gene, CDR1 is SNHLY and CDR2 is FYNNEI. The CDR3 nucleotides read TGTGCCAGCAGTGGGGACAGGACCTACAATGAGCAGTTCTTC. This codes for CASSGDRTYNEQFF.

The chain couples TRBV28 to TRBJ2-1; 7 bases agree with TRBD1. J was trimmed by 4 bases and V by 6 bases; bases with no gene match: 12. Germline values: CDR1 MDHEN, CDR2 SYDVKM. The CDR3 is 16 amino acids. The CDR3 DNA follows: TGTGCCAGCAGCCCCCAAGGGGGCTTCGGGTACAATGAGCAGTTCTTC. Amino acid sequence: CASSPQGGFGYNEQFF. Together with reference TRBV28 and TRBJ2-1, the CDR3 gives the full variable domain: DVKVTQSSRYLVKRTGEKVFLECVQDMDHENMFWYRQDPGLGLRLIYFSYDVKMKEKGDIPEGYSVSREKKERFSLILESASTNQTSMYLCASSPQGGFGYNEQFFGPGTRLTVL.

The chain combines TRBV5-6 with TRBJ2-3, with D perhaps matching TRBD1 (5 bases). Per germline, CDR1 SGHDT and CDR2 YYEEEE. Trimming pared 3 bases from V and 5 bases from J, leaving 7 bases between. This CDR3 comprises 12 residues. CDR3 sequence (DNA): TGTGCCAGCAGCTCTCAGGGAGATACGCAGTATTTT. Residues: CASSSQGDTQYF.

CDR3 loop: CASSLRDRGEKLFF. The CDR3 DNA reads as TGTGCCAGCAGCTTGAGGGACAGGGGCGAAAAACTGTTTTTT. This chain joins TRBV6-5 and TRBJ1-4, with 10 nucleotides matching TRBD1. This CDR3 is built from 14 residues. J gave up 8 bases and V 6 bases, and 6 bases lay outside the gene matches. Germline V lookup: CDR1 MNHEY, CDR2 SVGAGI.

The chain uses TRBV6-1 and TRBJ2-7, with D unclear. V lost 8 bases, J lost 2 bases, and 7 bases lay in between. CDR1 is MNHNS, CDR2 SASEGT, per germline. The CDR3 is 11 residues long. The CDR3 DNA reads TGTGCCAGCCATGATACCTACGAGCAGTACTTC. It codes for CASHDTYEQYF.

CDR3 protein: CASSWEGNQPQHF. The CDR3 coding sequence is TGTGCCAGCAGCTGGGAGGGGAATCAGCCCCAGCATTTT. This chain links TRBV27 with TRBJ1-5; D might be TRBD1 (5 bases). The CDR3 spans 13 residues. The V gene's germline CDR1 is MNHEY and CDR2 SMNVEV (reference sequence). The V end was cut by 6 bases, the J end by 4 bases, with 10 bases between.